The rows below give T cell receptor beta chains drawn from one sample of a study of blood T cell repertoires in COVID-19. Assay: immunoSEQ multiplex PCR; the TCRdb copy retains only in-frame clones and omits some. Among more than 120,000 clones, roughly 89% were seen once, and the ten largest hold under 9%. Sequencing was performed on peripheral blood. These receptor sequences come from a woman in her fifties or sixties with active or convalescent COVID-19. Each CDR3 is given with its conserved first and last residue. The D gene is left open where the match is weak. The size field is filled for only some rows; it gives once, few, many or a size class.

j_call d_call v_call cdr3_length clone_size cdr3_aa cdr3_nt
TRBJ2-2 TRBD1 TRBV6-2/TRBV6-3 17 NA CASSPNEGALRTGELFF TGTGCCAGCAGTCCCAATGAGGGGGCCCTTAGAACCGGGGAGCTGTTTTTT
TRBJ2-2 NA TRBV30 13 NA CAWSRIQAGELFF TGTGCCTGGAGTCGAATTCAGGCCGGGGAGCTGTTTTTT
TRBJ1-4 TRBD1 TRBV6-6 16 NA CASSSDRQGNNEKLFF TGTGCCAGCAGTTCCGATCGACAGGGTAACAATGAAAAACTGTTTTTT
TRBJ2-1 TRBD1 TRBV5-5 15 NA CASSLEPGGYNEQFF TGTGCCAGCAGCTTGGAGCCAGGGGGCTACAATGAGCAGTTCTTC
TRBJ2-7 NA TRBV20-1 10 NA CSARDNEQYF TGCAGTGCTAGAGATAACGAGCAGTACTTC
TRBJ1-6 NA TRBV11-3 14 NA CASSLGRADSPLHF TGTGCCAGCAGCTTAGGCAGGGCTGATTCACCCCTCCACTTT
TRBJ2-7 NA TRBV19 12 NA CASSIAGYEQYF TGTGCCAGTAGTATAGCCGGGTACGAGCAGTACTTC
TRBJ1-2 NA TRBV6-6 12 NA CASSYDGAGYTF TGTGCCAGCAGTTACGATGGGGCTGGCTACACCTTC
TRBJ2-7 TRBD1 TRBV30 12 NA CASNRGEDEQYF TGTGCCTCCAACAGGGGGGAGGACGAGCAGTACTTC
TRBJ2-4 NA TRBV30 14 NA CAWSVLQPQNIQYF TGTGCCTGGAGTGTATTACAGCCTCAAAACATTCAGTACTTC
TRBJ1-1 NA TRBV11-2 15 few CASSLDGGLSTEAFF TGTGCCAGCAGCTTAGATGGGGGGTTGAGCACTGAAGCTTTCTTT
TRBJ2-7 NA TRBV4-2 13 NA CASSVGEAYEQYF TGTGCCAGCAGCGTGGGGGAGGCCTACGAGCAGTACTTC
TRBJ1-1 NA TRBV7-2 13 few CASSKRRGTEAFF TGTGCCAGCAGCAAGAGACGGGGGACTGAAGCTTTCTTT
TRBJ2-7 NA TRBV2 13 NA CASSRGINYEQYF TGTGCCAGCAGTCGGGGTATCAACTACGAGCAGTACTTC
TRBJ1-1 NA TRBV5-1 15 NA CASSETGMSNTEAFF TGCGCCAGCAGCGAAACAGGGATGTCGAACACTGAAGCTTTCTTT
TRBJ1-5 NA TRBV28 15 NA CASKVGGTGNQPQHF TGTGCCAGCAAGGTTGGCGGAACGGGCAATCAGCCCCAGCATTTT
TRBJ1-4 NA TRBV27 13 NA CASRLGPNEKLFF TGTGCCAGCAGGCTCGGTCCGAATGAAAAACTGTTTTTT
TRBJ1-2 NA TRBV30 13 once CAWTAQQVYGYTF TGTGCCTGGACGGCTCAGCAGGTCTATGGCTACACCTTC
TRBJ2-1 TRBD2 TRBV12-5 18 NA CASGLDSGGRDYYNEQFF TGTGCTAGTGGTTTAGACTCAGGCGGGAGAGATTATTACAATGAGCAGTTCTTC
TRBJ1-4 NA TRBV6-6 15 NA CASSQRQTTNEKLFF TGTGCCAGCAGTCAACGACAGACAACTAATGAAAAACTGTTTTTT
TRBJ2-3 NA TRBV28 17 NA CASSFLKRTYSTDTQYF TGTGCCAGCAGTTTTCTTAAGCGGACTTATAGCACAGATACGCAGTATTTT
TRBJ2-7 NA TRBV4-1 12 NA CASSLDSYEQYF TGCGCCAGCAGCCTGGACAGCTACGAGCAGTACTTC
TRBJ1-1 NA TRBV14 13 NA CASSHQAGTEAFF TGTGCCAGCAGCCACCAGGCGGGCACTGAAGCTTTCTTT
TRBJ1-2 TRBD1 TRBV4-3 19 NA CASSRASGTETFYLYGYTF TGCGCCAGCAGCCGCGCGTCCGGGACAGAAACTTTCTACCTCTATGGCTACACCTTC
TRBJ2-5 TRBD1 TRBV18 13 NA CASLRTGGETQYF TGTGCCAGCTTACGGACAGGGGGAGAGACCCAGTACTTC
TRBJ1-5 NA TRBV30 13 NA CASTQAGEGPQHF TGTGCCTCAACACAGGCGGGGGAAGGGCCCCAGCATTTT
TRBJ2-3 TRBD2 TRBV10-3 14 NA CAITVAGGPDTQYF TGTGCCATCACCGTAGCGGGGGGGCCAGATACGCAGTATTTT
TRBJ2-5 NA TRBV7-9 16 NA CASSRPVGPQGETQYF TGTGCCAGCAGCCGACCAGTTGGGCCGCAGGGAGAGACCCAGTACTTC
TRBJ1-1 TRBD1 TRBV5-1 14 NA CASSLDRGNTEAFF TGCGCCAGCAGCTTGGACAGGGGGAACACTGAAGCTTTCTTT
TRBJ1-5 NA TRBV2 15 NA CASMEEVFGNQPQHF TGTGCCAGCATGGAGGAGGTCTTTGGCAATCAGCCCCAGCATTTT
TRBJ1-2 NA TRBV5-8 13 NA CASSLRLRDGYTF TGTGCCAGCAGCTTACGCCTCCGGGATGGCTACACCTTC
TRBJ1-2 NA TRBV30 15 NA CAWSVPRQARFGYTF TGTGCCTGGAGTGTACCCCGGCAGGCCCGCTTTGGCTACACCTTC
TRBJ2-1 TRBD1 TRBV5-1 15 NA CASSLWDRGSNEQFF TGCGCCAGCAGCTTGTGGGACAGGGGGTCGAATGAGCAGTTCTTC
TRBJ2-3 TRBD2 TRBV10-3 15 NA CAISVAGTSGNTQYF TGTGCCATCAGCGTCGCCGGGACTAGCGGGAATACGCAGTATTTT
TRBJ2-3 NA TRBV6-1 18 NA CASSEYAVGQLDTDTQYF TGTGCCAGCAGTGAATACGCCGTCGGACAGCTAGACACAGATACGCAGTATTTT
TRBJ2-5 NA TRBV18 14 NA CASSPGQPKETQYF TGTGCCAGCTCACCAGGACAGCCGAAAGAGACCCAGTACTTC
TRBJ2-7 NA TRBV5-7 17 once CASSLAGVERSSYEQYF TGTGCCAGCAGCTTGGCCGGGGTTGAGAGGAGCTCCTACGAGCAGTACTTC
TRBJ1-4 TRBD1 TRBV19 14 NA CASRGTGDVEKLFF TGTGCCAGTAGGGGAACAGGGGACGTTGAAAAACTGTTTTTT
TRBJ1-2 NA TRBV19 14 NA CASSMNRENYGYTF TGTGCCAGTAGTATGAACAGAGAAAACTATGGCTACACCTTC
TRBJ1-2 NA TRBV6-1 13 NA CASSETGKDGYTF TGTGCCAGCAGTGAGACGGGGAAGGATGGCTACACCTTC
TRBJ2-1 NA TRBV7-3 13 NA CASSPGSYNEQFF TGTGCCAGCAGCCCTGGCTCATACAATGAGCAGTTCTTC
TRBJ2-2 NA TRBV9 17 NA CASSVSSSKLQTGELFF TGTGCCAGCAGCGTGAGTAGCTCTAAACTTCAGACCGGGGAGCTGTTTTTT
TRBJ2-3 TRBD2 TRBV28 16 once CASSFLAGVAPDTQYF TGTGCCAGCAGTTTTCTAGCGGGAGTGGCCCCAGATACGCAGTATTTT
TRBJ2-1 NA TRBV19 15 NA CASSIVASANNEQFF TGTGCCAGTAGTATTGTGGCTAGCGCAAACAATGAGCAGTTCTTC
TRBJ1-4 NA TRBV6-2/TRBV6-3 18 NA CASSYSNDGTAEGEKLFF TGTGCCAGCAGTTACTCGAACGATGGGACTGCCGAGGGTGAAAAACTGTTTTTT
TRBJ1-2 TRBD1 TRBV11-2 13 NA CASSQGAGYGYTF TGTGCCAGCAGCCAGGGGGCAGGCTATGGCTACACCTTC
TRBJ1-6 NA TRBV9 12 NA CASSLPNSPLHF TGTGCCAGCAGCCTCCCCAATTCACCCCTCCACTTT
TRBJ1-6 NA TRBV19 18 NA CASSMIPGGSSYNSPLHF TGTGCCAGTAGTATGATTCCGGGGGGTAGCTCCTATAATTCACCCCTCCACTTT
TRBJ2-7 TRBD1 TRBV19 14 NA CASRETGGTYEQYF TGTGCCAGTCGCGAAACAGGGGGGACATACGAGCAGTACTTC